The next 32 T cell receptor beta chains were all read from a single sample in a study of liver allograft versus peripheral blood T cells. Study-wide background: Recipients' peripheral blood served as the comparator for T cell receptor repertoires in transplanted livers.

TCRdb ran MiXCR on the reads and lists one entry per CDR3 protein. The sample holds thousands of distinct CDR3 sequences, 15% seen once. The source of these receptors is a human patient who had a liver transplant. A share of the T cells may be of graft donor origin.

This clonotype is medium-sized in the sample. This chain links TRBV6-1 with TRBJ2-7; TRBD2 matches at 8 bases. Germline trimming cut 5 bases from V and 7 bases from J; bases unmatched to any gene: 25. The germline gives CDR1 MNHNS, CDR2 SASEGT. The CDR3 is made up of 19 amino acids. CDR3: CASSPRGVQRERPAGEQYF. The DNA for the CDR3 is TGTGCCAGCAGTCCTCGCGGGGTCCAGCGGGAGCGCCCCGCGGGGGAGCAGTACTTC.

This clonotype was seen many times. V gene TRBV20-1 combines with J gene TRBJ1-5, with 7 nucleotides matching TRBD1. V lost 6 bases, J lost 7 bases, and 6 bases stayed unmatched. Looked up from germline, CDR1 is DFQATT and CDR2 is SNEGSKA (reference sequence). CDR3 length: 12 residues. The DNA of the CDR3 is TGCAGTGCGCGACAGGGAACCCAGCCCCAGCATTTT. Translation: CSARQGTQPQHF.

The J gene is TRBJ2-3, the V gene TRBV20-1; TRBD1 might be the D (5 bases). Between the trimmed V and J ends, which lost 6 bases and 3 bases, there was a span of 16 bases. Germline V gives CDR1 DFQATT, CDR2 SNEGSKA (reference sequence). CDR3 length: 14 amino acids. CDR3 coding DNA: TGCAGTGCCCGCGAAAAAAGGGGTACAGATACGCAGTATTTT. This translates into CSAREKRGTDTQYF.

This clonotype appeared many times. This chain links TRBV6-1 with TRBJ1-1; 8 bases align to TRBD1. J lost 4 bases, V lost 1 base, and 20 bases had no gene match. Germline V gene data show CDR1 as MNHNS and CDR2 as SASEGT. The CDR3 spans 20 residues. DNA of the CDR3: TGTGCCAGCAGTGAAGGCCTGACAGGGGCGATTAGAAGGGAGGTCACTGAAGCTTTCTTT. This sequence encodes CASSEGLTGAIRREVTEAFF.

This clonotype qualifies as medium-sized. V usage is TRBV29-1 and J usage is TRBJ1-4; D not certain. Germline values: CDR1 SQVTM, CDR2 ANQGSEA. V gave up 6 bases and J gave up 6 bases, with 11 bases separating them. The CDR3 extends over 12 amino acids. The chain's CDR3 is CSVRGRDEKLFF. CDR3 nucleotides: TGCAGCGTGAGAGGGCGCGATGAAAAACTGTTTTTT.

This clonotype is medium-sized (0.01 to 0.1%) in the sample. In DNA form, the CDR3 reads TGTGCCAGCAGCTTCCGGGGGCAGGACACCGGGGAGCTGTTTTTT. It codes for CASSFRGQDTGELFF. The chain is built from TRBV7-9 and TRBJ2-2, with D perhaps being TRBD1 or TRBD2 (6 bases each). Looked up from germline, CDR1 is SEHNR and CDR2 is FQNEAQ (reference sequence). Trimming removed 3 bases at V and 3 bases at J, with 11 bases between. The CDR3 is 15 residues long.

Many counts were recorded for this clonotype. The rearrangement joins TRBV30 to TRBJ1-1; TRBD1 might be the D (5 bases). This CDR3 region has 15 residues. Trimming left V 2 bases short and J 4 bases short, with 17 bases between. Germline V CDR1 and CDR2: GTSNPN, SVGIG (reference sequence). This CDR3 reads CAWSPWGEPGTEAFF. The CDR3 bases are TGTGCCTGGAGTCCCTGGGGGGAACCAGGCACTGAAGCTTTCTTT.

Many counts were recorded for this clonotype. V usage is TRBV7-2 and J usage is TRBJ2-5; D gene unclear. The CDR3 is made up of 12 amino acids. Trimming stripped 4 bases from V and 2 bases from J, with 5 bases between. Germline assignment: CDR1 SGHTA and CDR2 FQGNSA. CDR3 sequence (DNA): TGTGCCAGCAGCTCCCAACAAGAGACCCAGTACTTC. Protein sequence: CASSSQQETQYF.

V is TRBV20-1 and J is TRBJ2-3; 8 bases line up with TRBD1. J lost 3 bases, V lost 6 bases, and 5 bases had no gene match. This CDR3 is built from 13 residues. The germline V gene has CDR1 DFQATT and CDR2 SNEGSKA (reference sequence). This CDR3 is CSAPTGGTDTQYF. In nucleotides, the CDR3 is TGCAGTGCCCCCACAGGGGGTACAGATACGCAGTATTTT.

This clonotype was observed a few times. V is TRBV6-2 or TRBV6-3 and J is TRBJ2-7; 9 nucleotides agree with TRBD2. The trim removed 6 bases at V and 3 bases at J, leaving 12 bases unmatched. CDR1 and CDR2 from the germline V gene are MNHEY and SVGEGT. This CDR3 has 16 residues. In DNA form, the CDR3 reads TGTGCCAGCAGGCGAGCGCGGGCGGGGGGGGACTACGAGCAGTACTTC. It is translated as CASRRARAGGDYEQYF.

For the CDR3, the DNA is TGTGCCAGTAGTCCCCCTAGCGGGGGGGCATGGATCAATTCACCCCTCCACTTT. Amino acids: CASSPPSGGAWINSPLHF. The J gene is TRBJ1-6, the V gene TRBV19; possible D gene TRBD1, 6 bases. The germline gives CDR1 LNHDA, CDR2 SQIVND (reference sequence). There are 18 residues in the CDR3. V gave up 5 bases and J gave up 7 bases, with 24 bases separating them.

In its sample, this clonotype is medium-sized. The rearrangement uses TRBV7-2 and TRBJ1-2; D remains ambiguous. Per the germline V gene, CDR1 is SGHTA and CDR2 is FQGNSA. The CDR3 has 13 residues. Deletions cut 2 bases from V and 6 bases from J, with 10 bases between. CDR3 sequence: CASSLTGFDGYTF. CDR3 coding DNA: TGTGCCAGCAGCTTAACGGGGTTCGATGGCTACACCTTC.

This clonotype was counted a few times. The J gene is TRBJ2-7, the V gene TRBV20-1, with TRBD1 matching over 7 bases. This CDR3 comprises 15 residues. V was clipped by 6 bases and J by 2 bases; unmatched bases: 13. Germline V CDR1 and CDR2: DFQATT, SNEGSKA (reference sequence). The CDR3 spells CSAERTGPRTYEQYF. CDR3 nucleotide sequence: TGCAGTGCGGAAAGGACAGGTCCTAGGACCTACGAGCAGTACTTC.

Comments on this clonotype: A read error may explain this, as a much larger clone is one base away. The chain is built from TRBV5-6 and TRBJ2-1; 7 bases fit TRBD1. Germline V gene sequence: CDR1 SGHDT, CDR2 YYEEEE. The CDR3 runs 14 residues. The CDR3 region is CVSNRQGPHNEQFF. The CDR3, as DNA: TGTGTCAGCAACCGACAGGGCCCGCACAATGAGCAGTTCTTC. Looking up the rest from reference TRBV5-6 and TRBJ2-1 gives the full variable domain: DAGVTQSPTHLIKTRGQQVTLRCSPKSGHDTVSWYQQALGQGPQFIFQYYEEEERQRGNFPDRFSGHQFPNYSSELNVNALLLGDSALYLCVSNRQGPHNEQFFGPGTRLTVL.

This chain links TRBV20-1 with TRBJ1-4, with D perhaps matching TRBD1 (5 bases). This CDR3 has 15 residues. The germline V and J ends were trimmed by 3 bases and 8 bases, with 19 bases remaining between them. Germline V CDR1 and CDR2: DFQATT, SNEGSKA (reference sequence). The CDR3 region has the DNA TGCAGTGCTAGGGTTAATGATCCCCAGGGAGAAAAACTGTTTTTT. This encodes CSARVNDPQGEKLFF.

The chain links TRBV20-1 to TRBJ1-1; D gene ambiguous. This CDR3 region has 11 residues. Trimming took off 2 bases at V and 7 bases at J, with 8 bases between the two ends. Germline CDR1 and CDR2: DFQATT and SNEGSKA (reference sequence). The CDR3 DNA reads TGCAGTGCTAGACATCGAGGTGAAGCTTTCTTT. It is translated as CSARHRGEAFF.

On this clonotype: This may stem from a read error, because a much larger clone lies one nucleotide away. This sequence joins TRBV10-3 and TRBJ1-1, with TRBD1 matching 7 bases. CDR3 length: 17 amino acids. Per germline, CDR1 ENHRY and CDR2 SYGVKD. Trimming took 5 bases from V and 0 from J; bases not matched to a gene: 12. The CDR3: CAISSLGRTGMNTEAFF. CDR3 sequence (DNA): TGTGCCATCAGTTCGTTGGGAAGGACAGGAATGAACACTGAAGCTTTCTTT.

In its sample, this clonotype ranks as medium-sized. In nucleotides, the CDR3 is TGTGCCAGCAGCGTTCTGACTAGCGGGGGGGCATCCGATACGCAGTATTTT. Its translation is CASSVLTSGGASDTQYF. This chain joins TRBV9 and TRBJ2-3; the match to TRBD2 covers 14 bases. V gave up 2 bases and J gave up 6 bases; unmatched junction bases: 8. The CDR3 extends over 17 amino acids. CDR1 and CDR2 (germline): SGDLS, YYNGEE. Full variable domain (outside the CDR3, taken from reference TRBV9 and TRBJ2-3): DSGVTQTPKHLITATGQRVTLRCSPRSGDLSVYWYQQSLDQGLQFLIQYYNGEERAKGNILERFSAQQFPDLHSELNLSSLELGDSALYFCASSVLTSGGASDTQYFGPGTRLTVL.

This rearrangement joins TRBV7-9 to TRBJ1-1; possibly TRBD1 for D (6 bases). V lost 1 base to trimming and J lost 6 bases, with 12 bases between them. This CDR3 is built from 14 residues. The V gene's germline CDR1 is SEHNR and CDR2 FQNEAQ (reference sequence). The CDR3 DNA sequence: TGTGCCAGCAGCTTAGAACAGGGCGAACCTGAAGCTTTCTTT. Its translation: CASSLEQGEPEAFF.

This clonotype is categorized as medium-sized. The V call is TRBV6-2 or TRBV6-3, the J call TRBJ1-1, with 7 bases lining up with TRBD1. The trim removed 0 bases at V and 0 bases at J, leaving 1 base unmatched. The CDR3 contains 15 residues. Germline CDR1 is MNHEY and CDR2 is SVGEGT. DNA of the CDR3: TGTGCCAGCAGTTACTCCAGGGGGATGAACACTGAAGCTTTCTTT. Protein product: CASSYSRGMNTEAFF.

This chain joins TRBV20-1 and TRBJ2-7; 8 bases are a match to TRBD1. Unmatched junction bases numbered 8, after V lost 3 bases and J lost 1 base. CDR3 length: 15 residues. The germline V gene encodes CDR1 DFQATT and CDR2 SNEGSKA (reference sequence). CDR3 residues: CSASQSGGASYEQYF. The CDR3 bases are TGCAGTGCTAGCCAATCAGGGGGCGCATCCTACGAGCAGTACTTC.

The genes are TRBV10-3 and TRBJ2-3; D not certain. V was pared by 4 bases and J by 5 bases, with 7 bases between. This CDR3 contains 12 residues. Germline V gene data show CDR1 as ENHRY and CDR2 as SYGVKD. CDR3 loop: CAISGWGDTQYF. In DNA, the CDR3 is TGTGCCATCAGTGGGTGGGGAGATACGCAGTATTTT.

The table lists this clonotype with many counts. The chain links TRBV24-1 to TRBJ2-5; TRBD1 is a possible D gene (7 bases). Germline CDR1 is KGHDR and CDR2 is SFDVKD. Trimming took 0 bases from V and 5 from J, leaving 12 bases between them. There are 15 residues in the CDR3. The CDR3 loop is CATSDLQGGEETQYF. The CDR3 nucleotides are TGTGCCACCAGTGATTTGCAGGGGGGTGAGGAGACCCAGTACTTC.

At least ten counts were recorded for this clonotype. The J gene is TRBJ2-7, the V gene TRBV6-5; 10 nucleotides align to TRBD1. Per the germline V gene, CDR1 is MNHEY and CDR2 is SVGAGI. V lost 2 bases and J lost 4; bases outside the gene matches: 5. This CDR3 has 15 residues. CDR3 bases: TGTGCCAGCAGTTACCTCCAGGGACAGGGGTACGAGCAGTACTTC. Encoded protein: CASSYLQGQGYEQYF.

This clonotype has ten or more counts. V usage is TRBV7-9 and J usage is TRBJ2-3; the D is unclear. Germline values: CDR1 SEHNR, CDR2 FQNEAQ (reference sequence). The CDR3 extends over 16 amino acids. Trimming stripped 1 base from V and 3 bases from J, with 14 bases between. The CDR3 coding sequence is TGTGCCAGCAGCTTAGATCTAGTCCTAGGAACAGATACGCAGTATTTT. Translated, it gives CASSLDLVLGTDTQYF.

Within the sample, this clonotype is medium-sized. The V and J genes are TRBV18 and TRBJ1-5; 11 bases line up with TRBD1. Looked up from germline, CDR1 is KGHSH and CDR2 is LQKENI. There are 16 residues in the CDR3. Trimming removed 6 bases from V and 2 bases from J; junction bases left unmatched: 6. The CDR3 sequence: CASSRTGGNGNQPQHF. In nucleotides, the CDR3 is TGTGCCAGCTCGCGGACAGGGGGCAACGGCAATCAGCCCCAGCATTTT.

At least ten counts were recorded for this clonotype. Here the CDR3 reads CASRTGQGVLGYEQYF. The DNA for the CDR3 is TGTGCCAGCAGAACAGGACAGGGGGTTCTGGGATACGAGCAGTACTTC. The chain combines TRBV5-6 with TRBJ2-7, with 10 bases lining up with TRBD1. Germline V gives CDR1 SGHDT, CDR2 YYEEEE. The CDR3 is 16 amino acids. The V segment lost 5 bases and the J segment 4 bases; nucleotides outside the gene matches: 12.

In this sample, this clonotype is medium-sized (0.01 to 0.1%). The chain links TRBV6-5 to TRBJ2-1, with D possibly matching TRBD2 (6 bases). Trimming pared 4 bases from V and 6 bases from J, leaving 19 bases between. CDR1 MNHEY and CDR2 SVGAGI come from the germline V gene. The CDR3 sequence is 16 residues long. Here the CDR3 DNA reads TGTGCCAGCAGTTCTAGACCTAGCGCCCCTCTCAATGAGCAGTTCTTC. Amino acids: CASSSRPSAPLNEQFF.

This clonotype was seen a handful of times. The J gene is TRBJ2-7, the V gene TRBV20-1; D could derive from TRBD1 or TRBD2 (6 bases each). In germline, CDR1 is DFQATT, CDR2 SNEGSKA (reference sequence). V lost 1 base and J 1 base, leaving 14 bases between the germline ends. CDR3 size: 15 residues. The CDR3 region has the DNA TGCAGTGCTAGAGCATCGGGGGCCCTTTCCTACGAGCAGTACTTC. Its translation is CSARASGALSYEQYF.

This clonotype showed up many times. Here the CDR3 reads CASSYLREQYF. The CDR3 region has the DNA TGTGCCAGCAGCTACCTAAGGGAGCAGTACTTC. The rearrangement uses TRBV5-6 and TRBJ2-7, with unresolved D. Trimming pared 3 bases from V and 7 bases from J, leaving 8 bases between. Looked up from germline, CDR1 is SGHDT and CDR2 is YYEEEE. The CDR3 sequence is 11 residues long.

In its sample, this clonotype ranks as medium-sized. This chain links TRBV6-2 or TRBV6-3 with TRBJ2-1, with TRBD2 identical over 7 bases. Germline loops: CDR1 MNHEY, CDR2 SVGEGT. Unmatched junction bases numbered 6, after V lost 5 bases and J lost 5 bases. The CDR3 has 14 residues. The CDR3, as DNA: TGTGCCAGCAGTCCTACTAGCGCAAACAATGAGCAGTTCTTC. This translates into CASSPTSANNEQFF.

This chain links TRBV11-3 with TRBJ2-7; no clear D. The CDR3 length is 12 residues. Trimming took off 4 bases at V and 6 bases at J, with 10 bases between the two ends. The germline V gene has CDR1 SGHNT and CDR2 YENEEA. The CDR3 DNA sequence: TGTGCCAGCAGCTCCTCCGACGGCGAGCAGTACTTC. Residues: CASSSSDGEQYF.